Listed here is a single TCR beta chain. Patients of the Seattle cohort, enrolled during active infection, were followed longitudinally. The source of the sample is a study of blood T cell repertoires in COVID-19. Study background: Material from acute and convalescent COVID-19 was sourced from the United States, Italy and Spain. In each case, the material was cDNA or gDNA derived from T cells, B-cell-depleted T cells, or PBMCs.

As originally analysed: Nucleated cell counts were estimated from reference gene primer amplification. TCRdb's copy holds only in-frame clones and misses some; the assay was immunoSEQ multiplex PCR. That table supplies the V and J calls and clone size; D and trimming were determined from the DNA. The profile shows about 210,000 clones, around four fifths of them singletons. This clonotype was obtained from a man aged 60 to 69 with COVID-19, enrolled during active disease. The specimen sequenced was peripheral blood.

The chain's CDR3 is CATSTGMKYGYTF. CDR3 in DNA: TGTGCCACCAGTACAGGAATGAAATATGGCTACACCTTC. This chain joins TRBV24-1 and TRBJ1-2, with D perhaps matching TRBD1 (5 bases). V lost 6 bases and J 5 bases, leaving 12 bases between the germline ends. Per germline, CDR1 KGHDR and CDR2 SFDVKD. This CDR3 has 13 amino acids.